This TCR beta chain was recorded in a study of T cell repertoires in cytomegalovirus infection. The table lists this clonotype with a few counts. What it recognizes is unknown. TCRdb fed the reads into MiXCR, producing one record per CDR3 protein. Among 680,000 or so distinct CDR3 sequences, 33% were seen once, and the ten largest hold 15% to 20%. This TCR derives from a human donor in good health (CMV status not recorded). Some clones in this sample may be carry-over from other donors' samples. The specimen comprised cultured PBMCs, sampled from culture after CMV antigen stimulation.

CDR3 coding DNA: TGTGCCAGCAGTTTTGTCTTCGGCACAGATACGCAGTATTTT. Its translation: CASSFVFGTDTQYF. V gene TRBV6-1 combines with J gene TRBJ2-3, with D unresolved. V was pared by 5 bases and J by 1 base, with 10 bases between. The CDR3 extends over 14 amino acids. Germline V gene data show CDR1 as MNHNS and CDR2 as SASEGT.